The entry that follows covers one TCR beta chain sequence. The PCR used 60 Vbeta and 13 Jbeta primers. This table comes from immunoSEQ multiplex PCR, and its TCRdb copy is limited to in-frame clones, with some not included. The sample carries 110,000 to 150,000 clones, 82% recorded once. This specimen comes from a study of cytomegalovirus exposure and HLA in healthy donors. Germline CDR1 MNHNY, CDR2 SVGAGI (reference sequence). The CDR3 consists of 14 residues. V was trimmed by 1 base and J by 4 bases, leaving 10 bases between them. This receptor was taken from a man between 18 and 35 years old in good health and CMV-seropositive. The genes are TRBV6-6 and TRBJ1-1, with D uncertain. Sequenced sample: PBMCs. CDR3 nucleotide sequence: TGTGCCAGCAGTTACTGGGCGGGAAGCACTGAAGCTTTCTTT. It yields the protein CASSYWAGSTEAFF.